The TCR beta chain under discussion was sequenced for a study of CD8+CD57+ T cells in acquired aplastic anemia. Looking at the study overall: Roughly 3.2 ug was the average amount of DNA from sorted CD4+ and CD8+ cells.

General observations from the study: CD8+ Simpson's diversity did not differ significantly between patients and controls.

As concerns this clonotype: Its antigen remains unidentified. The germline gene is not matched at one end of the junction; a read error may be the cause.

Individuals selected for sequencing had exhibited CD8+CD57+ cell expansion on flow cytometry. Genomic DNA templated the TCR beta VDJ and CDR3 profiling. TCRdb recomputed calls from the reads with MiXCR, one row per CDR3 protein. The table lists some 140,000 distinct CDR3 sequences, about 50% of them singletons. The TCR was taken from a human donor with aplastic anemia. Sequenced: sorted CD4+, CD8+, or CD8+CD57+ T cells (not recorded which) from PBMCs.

This CDR3 is CASSLAYTGELFF. Written as DNA, the CDR3 is TGTGCCAGCAGTTTAGCGTACACAGGGGAGCTGTTTTTT. The chain recombines TRBV12-3 or TRBV12-4 with TRBJ2-2; D is undetermined. This CDR3 is built from 13 residues.